This entry lists 28 T cell receptor beta chains sequenced from one sample in a study of response to subunit inactivated influenza vaccine. MiXCR, applied by TCRdb to the RT-PCR reads, yields one record per CDR3 protein. This table has more than 700,000 distinct CDR3 sequences, around 21% appearing once. The input for sequencing was PBMCs from blood, taken 4 to 6 days after vaccination. The receptors stem from a man aged 50 or older who received an inactivated influenza vaccine.

The CDR3 here is CSVQHAMNTEAFF. CDR3 nucleotide sequence: TGCAGCGTGCAACATGCCATGAACACTGAAGCTTTCTTT. The chain links TRBV29-1 to TRBJ1-1; no clear D. The CDR3 totals 13 residues. Germline V gene sequence: CDR1 SQVTM, CDR2 ANQGSEA. V lost 6 bases and J 0 bases, leaving 11 bases between the germline ends.

The rearrangement uses TRBV12-3 or TRBV12-4 and TRBJ1-5; 9 nucleotides match TRBD1. V shed 2 bases and J 7 bases; nucleotides not matched to a gene: 6. This CDR3 has 15 residues. CDR3 in amino acids: CASSLRSGQGQPQHF. The CDR3 coding sequence is TGTGCCAGCAGTTTAAGGTCGGGACAGGGACAGCCCCAGCATTTT.

This clonotype was seen many times. The chain links TRBV12-3 or TRBV12-4 to TRBJ2-1; 14 bases fit TRBD2. This CDR3 is 16 amino acids long. J was trimmed by 9 bases and V by 3 bases; bases with no gene match: 7. The CDR3 region is CASSFAGTSGSPEQFF. The CDR3 DNA follows: TGTGCCAGCAGTTTCGCCGGGACTAGCGGGAGCCCTGAGCAGTTCTTC.

This clonotype was detected ten times or more. The V call is TRBV5-1, the J call TRBJ2-2; unclear D gene. Deletions cut 5 bases from V and 1 base from J, with 3 bases between. The CDR3 extends over 12 amino acids. Per the germline V gene, CDR1 is SGHRS and CDR2 is YFSETQ. CDR3 sequence reads: CASSGNTGELFF. The CDR3 nucleotides read TGCGCCAGCAGTGGGAACACCGGGGAGCTGTTTTTT. The entire variable domain, with the rest obtained from reference TRBV5-1 and TRBJ2-2, is as follows: KAGVTQTPRYLIKTRGQQVTLSCSPISGHRSVSWYQQTPGQGLQFLFEYFSETQRNKGNFPGRFSGRQFSNSRSEMNVSTLELGDSALYLCASSGNTGELFFGEGSRLTVL.

This clonotype has more than one count but fewer than ten. The chain is built from TRBV7-6 and TRBJ2-7; TRBD1 matches 10 bases. Germline CDR1 is SGHVS and CDR2 is FNYEAQ. The trim removed 5 bases at V and 2 bases at J, leaving 6 bases unmatched. The CDR3 totals 15 residues. CDR3 region: CASSDLGTGAYEQYF. The CDR3 DNA reads TGTGCCAGCAGCGACTTAGGGACAGGGGCCTACGAGCAGTACTTC.

This clonotype was found a few times. The chain combines TRBV10-3 with TRBJ2-2; 8 bases line up with TRBD1. V was clipped by 8 bases and J by 1 base; unmatched bases: 0. This CDR3 contains 13 residues. Germline V gene lookup returns CDR1 ENHRY and CDR2 SYGVKD. The CDR3 spells CAIDRGNTGELFF. The CDR3 DNA reads TGTGCCATCGACAGGGGGAACACCGGGGAGCTGTTTTTT.

This clonotype was counted at least ten times. The chain couples TRBV7-2 to TRBJ2-3; tentative D call: TRBD1 (6 bases). The germline V gene encodes CDR1 SGHTA and CDR2 FQGNSA. The CDR3 contains 15 residues. Trimming left V 7 bases short and J 2 bases short, with 16 bases between. Here the CDR3 reads CASNRPGHTTDTQYF. The DNA of the CDR3 is TGTGCCAGCAATCGACCGGGACATACCACAGATACGCAGTATTTT.

This clonotype was found a few times. The chain recombines TRBV4-1 with TRBJ2-1; 15 bases are a match to TRBD2. The germline gives CDR1 MGHRA, CDR2 YSYEKL. This CDR3 region has 18 residues. The junction had 10 bases not matched to a gene; V was cut back by 3 bases and J by 7 bases. The CDR3 reads CASSHGLAGGPVGNEQFF. The CDR3 DNA sequence: TGCGCCAGCAGCCACGGACTAGCGGGAGGGCCAGTTGGGAATGAGCAGTTCTTC.

Ten or more counts support this clonotype. The CDR3 DNA is TGCAGTGCTAGTAGGGGAGCGGGGGGGCGCGTCGGGGAGCTGTTTTTT. It is translated as CSASRGAGGRVGELFF. This rearrangement joins TRBV20-1 to TRBJ2-2; TRBD2 matches at 10 bases. The ends lost 3 bases at V and 7 bases at J; junction bases unmatched: 11. Germline CDR1 reads DFQATT; CDR2 reads SNEGSKA (reference sequence). The CDR3 length is 16 residues.

The genes are TRBV19 and TRBJ2-1, with unresolved D. This CDR3 is 11 amino acids long. The V end lost 10 bases, the J end lost 4 bases, and 8 bases lay between the germline ends. Per germline, CDR1 LNHDA and CDR2 SQIVND (reference sequence). CDR3 nucleotide sequence: TGTGCCACCCAACGTTACAATGAGCAGTTCTTC. It specifies CATQRYNEQFF.

The chain carries TRBV20-1 and TRBJ1-1; possibly TRBD1 for D (5 bases). V lost 0 bases and J 11 bases, leaving 13 bases between the germline ends. CDR3 length: 12 amino acids. Germline CDR1 reads DFQATT; CDR2 reads SNEGSKA (reference sequence). In DNA, the CDR3 is TGCAGTGCTAGAGAGGGTATGGGGGAGGCTTTCTTT. Residues: CSAREGMGEAFF.

This clonotype has only a few counts. The V and J genes are TRBV12-3 or TRBV12-4 and TRBJ2-4; D ambiguous. Trimming stripped 3 bases from V and 7 bases from J, with 7 bases between. The CDR3 totals 12 residues. The DNA for the CDR3 is TGTGCCAGCAGTTTGAGTGGGAACATTCAGTACTTC. Translation: CASSLSGNIQYF.

The rearrangement uses TRBV11-2 and TRBJ2-1; TRBD2 matches at 9 bases. The CDR3 is 19 amino acids. V lost 0 bases, J lost 0 bases, and 9 bases stayed unmatched. Germline V gene sequence: CDR1 SGHAT, CDR2 FQNNGV. The CDR3 DNA sequence: TGTGCCAGCAGCTTAGATGGGCTAGCGGGACGATTCTCCTACAATGAGCAGTTCTTC. Residues: CASSLDGLAGRFSYNEQFF.

The genes are TRBV28 and TRBJ2-7; a possible D gene is TRBD2 (5 bases). The CDR3 covers 15 residues. The V gene lost 8 bases and the J gene lost 6 bases, with 23 bases spanning the gap. Per germline, CDR1 MDHEN and CDR2 SYDVKM. The CDR3 is CASSRTRLGFGEQYF. The CDR3 DNA sequence: TGTGCCAGCTCCCGTACTAGGCTGGGGTTCGGCGAGCAGTACTTC.

This clonotype was picked up many times. This sequence joins TRBV4-3 and TRBJ2-7, with TRBD1 as a possible D gene (6 bases). Germline lookup yields CDR1 LGHNA and CDR2 YSLEER. Trimming cost V 0 bases and J 2 bases, with 8 bases left between them. The CDR3 sequence is 14 residues long. DNA of the CDR3: TGCGCCAGCAGCCAAGACCAGGGGCCCTACGAGCAGTACTTC. It translates to CASSQDQGPYEQYF.

This chain joins TRBV5-4 and TRBJ2-5; 8 bases align to TRBD2. Germline CDR1 is SGHNT and CDR2 is YYREEE (reference sequence). Unmatched junction bases numbered 7, after V lost 1 base and J lost 5 bases. The CDR3 has 15 amino acids. Written as DNA, the CDR3 is TGTGCCAGCAGCTTGACCGGGGGGGCCCGTGAGACCCAGTACTTC. Its translation: CASSLTGGARETQYF.

The J gene is TRBJ2-7, the V gene TRBV3-1, with D maybe TRBD2 (6 bases). The ends were cut back, 3 bases at V and 2 bases at J, with 14 bases in the middle. The CDR3 is 15 residues long. Germline V gene data show CDR1 as LGHDT and CDR2 as YNNKEL (reference sequence). The CDR3 coding sequence is TGTGCCAGCAGCCAGGGACTCAGGAGCACCTACGAGCAGTACTTC. This sequence encodes CASSQGLRSTYEQYF.

This clonotype was detected many times. The chain recombines TRBV7-9 with TRBJ2-7, with D hard to call. V lost 4 bases, J lost 6 bases, and 10 bases lay in between. Germline V gene sequence: CDR1 SEHNR, CDR2 FQNEAQ (reference sequence). This CDR3 is 12 amino acids long. The CDR3: CASSSSPSEQYF. CDR3 DNA: TGTGCCAGCAGCTCCTCCCCCTCCGAGCAGTACTTC.

J is TRBJ2-7 and V is TRBV15, with 8 bases matching TRBD1. Germline V CDR1 and CDR2: LNHNV, YYDKDF (reference sequence). The CDR3 covers 17 residues. With 5 bases clipped from V and 0 bases from J, the junction kept 12 bases outside the gene matches. The CDR3 protein is CATSAWAGGPSSYEQYF. Here the CDR3 DNA reads TGTGCCACCAGCGCCTGGGCAGGGGGCCCCAGCTCCTACGAGCAGTACTTC.

This clonotype was observed a few times. J is TRBJ2-1 and V is TRBV25-1; TRBD1 agrees at 8 bases. The CDR3 extends over 13 amino acids. V was pared by 1 base and J by 9 bases, with 2 bases of the junction left unmatched. Germline CDR1 is MGHDK and CDR2 is SYGVNS. CDR3: CASSESGGGEQFF. The CDR3 DNA sequence: TGTGCCAGCAGTGAATCAGGGGGCGGTGAGCAGTTCTTC.

This chain connects TRBV18 to TRBJ1-5; 7 nucleotides match TRBD1. V was clipped by 6 bases and J by 0 bases; unmatched bases: 8. The CDR3 runs to 16 residues. Germline V CDR1 and CDR2: KGHSH, LQKENI. Here the CDR3 DNA reads TGTGCCAGCTCCCGGGACAGAGAATATAGCAATCAGCCCCAGCATTTT. Amino acid sequence: CASSRDREYSNQPQHF.

The chain uses TRBV12-3 or TRBV12-4 and TRBJ1-5, with a possible D match to TRBD1 (6 bases). The CDR3 is made up of 15 amino acids. V gave up 4 bases and J gave up 6 bases, with 16 bases separating them. The CDR3 nucleotides read TGTGCCAGCAGTTCTCGGGGGGCCTTAAGTCAGCCCCAGCATTTT. It encodes CASSSRGALSQPQHF.

This clonotype was seen more than once but under ten times. The V gene is TRBV10-3, the J gene TRBJ2-7; 9 bases match TRBD1. In germline, CDR1 is ENHRY, CDR2 SYGVKD. Germline trimming cut 4 bases from V and 7 bases from J; bases unmatched to any gene: 11. The CDR3 length is 15 residues. DNA of the CDR3: TGTGCCATCAGTGTTGAACAGGGGGCCCCTTCGGAGCAGTACTTC. Amino acids: CAISVEQGAPSEQYF.

The table lists this clonotype with a few counts. This sequence joins TRBV5-1 and TRBJ2-6; D gene unclear. Germline V CDR1 and CDR2: SGHRS, YFSETQ. V dropped 0 bases and J dropped 0 bases, with 10 bases sitting between them. This CDR3 is 17 amino acids long. As DNA, the CDR3 is TGCGCCAGCAGCTTGGAGCTGCGGTCCTCTGGGGCCAACGTCCTGACTTTC. It translates to CASSLELRSSGANVLTF.

This clonotype has at least ten counts. This chain joins TRBV7-9 and TRBJ2-2, with D possibly being TRBD2 (5 bases). Germline lookup yields CDR1 SEHNR and CDR2 FQNEAQ (reference sequence). V lost 2 bases to trimming and J lost 7 bases, with 8 bases between them. There are 13 residues in the CDR3. This CDR3 is CASSLILDGELFF. Here the CDR3 DNA reads TGTGCCAGCAGCTTAATACTAGACGGGGAGCTGTTTTTT.

This chain joins TRBV7-2 and TRBJ2-1, with D perhaps TRBD2 (6 bases). The germline V and J ends were trimmed by 5 bases and 10 bases, with 18 bases remaining between them. The CDR3 length is 14 residues. Germline V gene lookup returns CDR1 SGHTA and CDR2 FQGNSA. CDR3 DNA: TGTGCCAGCAGCCCCTGGGACTCCTTCTACGAGCAGTTCTTC. Its protein is CASSPWDSFYEQFF. The variable domain in full, completed from reference TRBV7-2 and TRBJ2-1, reads GAGVSQSPSNKVTEKGKDVELRCDPISGHTALYWYRQSLGQGLEFLIYFQGNSAPDKSGLPSDRFSAERTGGSVSTLTIQRTQQEDSAVYLCASSPWDSFYEQFFGPGTRLTVL.

The sample holds many counts of this clonotype. The CDR3 is CASSEYRAGGYEQFF. Here the CDR3 DNA reads TGTGCCAGCAGTGAATATCGAGCGGGGGGATATGAGCAGTTCTTC. The V gene is TRBV25-1, the J gene TRBJ2-1; TRBD2 agrees at 9 bases. Trimming cost V 0 bases and J 8 bases; bases outside gene matches: 5. CDR3 length: 15 amino acids. The germline V gene has CDR1 MGHDK and CDR2 SYGVNS.

This clonotype showed up just a few times. The rearrangement joins TRBV7-9 to TRBJ2-3, with TRBD2 matching over 7 bases. The CDR3 is 16 amino acids. With V trimmed by 5 bases and J by 2 bases, 10 bases remained unmatched. Germline CDR1 SEHNR, CDR2 FQNEAQ (reference sequence). For the CDR3, the DNA is TGTGCCAGCAGCGTCCTCCGGGACTACCCCACAGATACGCAGTATTTT. It specifies CASSVLRDYPTDTQYF.